This TCR beta chain was captured by sequencing in a study of identical twins. This CDR3 has 16 amino acids. V was clipped by 3 bases and J by 6 bases; unmatched bases: 5. Germline values: CDR1 SGHRS, CDR2 YFSETQ. The donors were all healthy and Caucasian. There are a few counts of this clonotype. With template switching, a universal primer site was added, and the cDNA carried unique molecular identifiers. Via MiXCR, TCRdb re-called the 5' RACE reads, giving one row per CDR3 protein. This table has some 600,000 distinct CDR3 sequences, roughly 6.6% appearing once. This sample also belongs to another study, concerning yellow fever vaccine responses in identical twins.

V and J are TRBV5-1 and TRBJ2-1, with 14 bases aligning to TRBD2. The sequenced sample was PBMCs. The TCR originated in a woman aged 18-29 years in good health. CDR3 DNA sequence: TGCGCCAGCAGCTCTCGGGGGACTAGCGGGAGCAATGAGCAGTTCTTC. Its protein is CASSSRGTSGSNEQFF.